Listed below are T cell receptor beta chains from one sample, sequenced in a study of blood T cell repertoires in COVID-19. Measured with immunoSEQ multiplex PCR; TCRdb has only the in-frame clones, and not every one. Among more than 200,000 clones listed, just over 85% were seen once. The sequenced sample was peripheral blood. These receptors all come from a man between 45 and 60 years old with acute or convalescent COVID-19. CDR3s include the opening cysteine and the closing phenylalanine or tryptophan. D genes are given only for firm matches. Expanded clones are given a class, and other clones once, few, many or no size at all.

d_call	v_call	clone_size	j_call	cdr3_aa	cdr3_nt
NA	TRBV13	NA	TRBJ1-1	CASSAVGAMNTEAFF	TGTGCCAGCAGCGCCGTGGGGGCAATGAACACTGAAGCTTTCTTT
TRBD2	TRBV3-1/TRBV3-2	NA	TRBJ2-4	CASSAQPGRDIQYF	TGTGCCAGCAGCGCTCAACCGGGGAGGGACATTCAGTACTTC
TRBD2	TRBV9	once	TRBJ2-1	CASSVGGLAGNDEQFF	TGTGCCAGCAGCGTAGGGGGACTAGCGGGGAATGATGAGCAGTTCTTC
NA	TRBV13	NA	TRBJ2-7	CASSIRVGYEQYF	TGTGCCAGTTCAATCAGGGTGGGGTACGAGCAGTACTTC
NA	TRBV5-1	NA	TRBJ2-7	CASSLVVGSSYEQYF	TGCGCCAGCAGCTTGGTTGTCGGGAGCTCCTACGAGCAGTACTTC
TRBD1	TRBV5-6	NA	TRBJ1-5	CASSTGQGGRQPQHF	TGTGCCAGCAGCACGGGACAGGGGGGGCGGCAGCCCCAGCATTTT
NA	TRBV30	NA	TRBJ1-2	CAWSGGRLYGYTF	TGTGCCTGGAGTGGGGGCAGACTTTATGGCTACACCTTC
TRBD2	TRBV9	NA	TRBJ2-7	CASSRGRGGTSGLSYEQYF	TGTGCCAGCAGCCGAGGAAGGGGTGGGACTAGCGGGCTATCCTACGAGCAGTACTTC
NA	TRBV10-2	NA	TRBJ1-1	CASSGLAGDTEAFF	TGCGCCAGCAGTGGGCTCGCAGGGGACACTGAAGCTTTCTTT
NA	TRBV11-2	NA	TRBJ1-1	CASSLYVGGRATEAFF	TGTGCCAGCAGCCTATACGTGGGGGGGCGAGCCACTGAAGCTTTCTTT
NA	TRBV5-4	NA	TRBJ1-6	CASSFRVGDSPLHF	TGTGCCAGCAGCTTCAGGGTAGGGGATTCACCCCTCCACTTT
NA	TRBV11-2	NA	TRBJ1-2	CASSRDRTTVANYGYTF	TGTGCCAGCAGCCGCGATAGAACGACAGTAGCTAACTATGGCTACACCTTC
TRBD2	TRBV3-1/TRBV3-2	NA	TRBJ2-1	CASSQAAPGLAGEQFF	TGTGCCAGCAGCCAAGCAGCACCGGGACTAGCGGGTGAGCAGTTCTTC
TRBD1	TRBV5-1	NA	TRBJ2-5	CASSPDRGGQETQYF	TGCGCCAGCAGCCCGGACAGGGGAGGGCAAGAGACCCAGTACTTC
NA	TRBV19	once	TRBJ1-1	CASSIRTGNTEAFF	TGTGCCAGTAGTATTAGAACAGGGAACACTGAAGCTTTCTTT
TRBD1	TRBV7-2	NA	TRBJ1-2	CASSPQGVTGYTF	TGTGCCAGCAGCCCCCAGGGGGTAACCGGCTACACCTTC
TRBD2	TRBV3-1/TRBV3-2	NA	TRBJ2-7	CASSQADWEGEQYF	TGTGCCAGCAGCCAAGCCGATTGGGAGGGCGAGCAGTACTTC
NA	TRBV2	once	TRBJ2-2	CASSVKGNGGELFF	TGTGCCAGCAGTGTAAAGGGGAATGGCGGGGAGCTGTTTTTT
NA	TRBV5-5	NA	TRBJ2-2	CASSPGLRANTGELFF	TGTGCCAGCAGCCCAGGACTGCGAGCGAACACCGGGGAGCTGTTTTTT
TRBD1	TRBV7-8	NA	TRBJ1-1	CASSPDREGAFF	TGTGCCAGCAGCCCGGACAGGGAGGGAGCTTTCTTT
NA	TRBV9	NA	TRBJ2-5	CASSPDGGTQYF	TGTGCCAGCAGCCCTGACGGAGGGACCCAGTACTTC
NA	TRBV30	NA	TRBJ1-1	CASDPGTEAFF	TGTGCCTCCGACCCGGGCACTGAAGCTTTCTTT
TRBD1	TRBV24-1	NA	TRBJ2-1	CATSDSDRGLYNEQFF	TGTGCCACCAGTGATAGTGACAGGGGGCTGTACAATGAGCAGTTCTTC
TRBD1	TRBV5-8	NA	TRBJ1-4	CASSLGQGEEKLFF	TGTGCCAGCAGCTTGGGACAGGGGGAAGAAAAACTGTTTTTT
TRBD1	TRBV5-1	NA	TRBJ2-5	CASSFRQGARETQYF	TGCGCCAGCAGCTTTCGACAGGGGGCGCGGGAGACCCAGTACTTC
NA	TRBV5-1	NA	TRBJ2-2	CASSFRTGINGELFF	TGCGCCAGCAGCTTCCGAACAGGAATAAACGGGGAGCTGTTTTTT
TRBD2	TRBV27	NA	TRBJ2-7	CASSLKGLAEPSYEQYF	TGTGCCAGCAGCCTTAAGGGACTAGCGGAACCATCCTACGAGCAGTACTTC
NA	TRBV5-1	NA	TRBJ2-3	CATKGGGPTDTQYF	TGCGCCACCAAAGGGGGGGGCCCCACAGATACGCAGTATTTT
TRBD1	TRBV5-5	NA	TRBJ1-2	CASSWKTGVDNYGYTF	TGTGCCAGCAGCTGGAAGACAGGGGTGGATAACTATGGCTACACCTTC
NA	TRBV9	NA	TRBJ1-2	CASSVAGEGAGIYGYTF	TGTGCCAGCAGCGTAGCAGGGGAGGGTGCCGGGATCTATGGCTACACCTTC
NA	TRBV7-8	NA	TRBJ1-1	CASSLNSGTEAFF	TGTGCCAGCAGCTTAAATTCAGGGACTGAAGCTTTCTTT
NA	TRBV6-5	NA	TRBJ1-2	CASKRTEPYGYTF	TGTGCCAGCAAGCGGACAGAACCCTATGGCTACACCTTC
TRBD1	TRBV19	NA	TRBJ1-1	CASSADRERDAFF	TGTGCCAGTAGTGCGGACAGGGAACGGGATGCTTTCTTT
TRBD1	TRBV11-2	once	TRBJ1-6	CASSFGTGHNSPLHF	TGTGCCAGCAGCTTTGGGACAGGGCATAATTCACCCCTCCACTTT
TRBD1	TRBV6-5	NA	TRBJ1-5	CASSYSRTGTQPQHF	TGTGCCAGCAGTTACTCGCGGACAGGGACTCAGCCCCAGCATTTT
TRBD2	TRBV6-2/TRBV6-3	NA	TRBJ2-5	CASSYSGGGLEETQYF	TGTGCCAGCAGTTACTCGGGGGGGGGACTCGAAGAGACCCAGTACTTC
TRBD2	TRBV6-5	NA	TRBJ2-1	CASSYGGGASNEQFF	TGTGCCAGCAGTTACGGCGGGGGGGCCTCCAATGAGCAGTTCTTC
TRBD1	TRBV7-3	NA	TRBJ2-2	CASSRDRPGELFF	TGTGCCAGCAGCCGGGACAGGCCCGGGGAGCTGTTTTTT
TRBD1	TRBV5-1	NA	TRBJ1-6	CASSLAPGGNSPLHF	TGCGCCAGCAGCTTGGCCCCAGGGGGGAATTCACCCCTCCACTTT
NA	TRBV4-1	few	TRBJ1-5	CASSPGQSQPQHF	TGCGCCAGCAGTCCCGGACAGAGCCAGCCCCAGCATTTT
NA	TRBV11-2	few	TRBJ2-7	CASSLAARSEQYF	TGTGCCAGCAGCTTAGCAGCTAGAAGCGAGCAGTACTTC
NA	TRBV30	NA	TRBJ2-6	CAWSAQAAGANVLTF	TGTGCCTGGAGCGCCCAGGCCGCTGGGGCCAACGTCCTGACTTTC
NA	TRBV12-3/TRBV12-4	NA	TRBJ2-1	CASSFAAQGQFF	TGTGCCAGCAGTTTCGCGGCCCAAGGGCAGTTCTTC
NA	TRBV28	NA	TRBJ1-1	CASSLGGVGNTEAFF	TGTGCCAGCAGTTTGGGGGGGGTCGGGAACACTGAAGCTTTCTTT
NA	TRBV7-9	once	TRBJ2-5	CASTRGDRGTQYF	TGTGCCAGCACCCGCGGGGACCGAGGGACCCAGTACTTC
NA	TRBV11-3	NA	TRBJ2-3	CASSSRGATDTQYF	TGTGCCAGCAGCTCCCGGGGGGCCACAGATACGCAGTATTTT
TRBD1	TRBV18	NA	TRBJ1-6	CASSSTTGTSNSPLHF	TGTGCCAGCTCATCCACGACAGGGACCTCTAATTCACCCCTCCACTTT
TRBD1	TRBV5-1	NA	TRBJ1-4	CASSPGTANEKLFF	TGCGCCAGCAGCCCGGGGACAGCTAATGAAAAACTGTTTTTT
TRBD1	TRBV6-1	NA	TRBJ1-2	CASSERTGFRNYGYTF	TGTGCCAGCAGTGAACGGACAGGATTTAGGAACTATGGCTACACCTTC
NA	TRBV19	once	TRBJ2-6	CASSITGLAGANVLTF	TGTGCCAGTAGTATCACAGGGCTGGCTGGGGCCAACGTCCTGACTTTC
NA	TRBV4-2	NA	TRBJ2-5	CASSQGRTRTTQETQYF	TGTGCCAGCAGCCAAGGGCGGACAAGAACCACTCAAGAGACCCAGTACTTC
TRBD2	TRBV5-5	NA	TRBJ2-1	CASSFGTNPYNEQFF	TGTGCCAGCAGCTTCGGGACTAACCCTTACAATGAGCAGTTCTTC
TRBD2	TRBV12-3/TRBV12-4	NA	TRBJ2-7	CASRPAGDHEQYF	TGTGCCAGCAGGCCCGCGGGGGACCACGAGCAGTACTTC
NA	TRBV5-1	NA	TRBJ1-1	CASSLMGGGEAFF	TGCGCCAGCAGCTTAATGGGAGGCGGTGAAGCTTTCTTT